The 28 T cell receptor beta chains in this list originate from one sample, sequenced in a study of blood T cells in healthy people across ages. Combining a sample-barcoded 5' primer with a J-beta primer mix, a second PCR ran for roughly 7 to 12 cycles. TCRdb re-analysed the 5' RACE reads in MiXCR, keeping a single row per CDR3 protein. The sample has about 800,000 distinct CDR3 sequences, about half seen once. Sample: blood. These TCRs come from a man aged 80 or over in good health.

Notes on this clonotype: One junction end does not reproduce the germline sequence, and a read error may be involved. The J gene is TRBJ2-2, the V gene TRBV7-2; D is perhaps TRBD1 (5 bases). Per germline, CDR1 SGHTA and CDR2 FQGNSA. The CDR3 totals 14 residues. Written as DNA, the CDR3 is TGTGCCGGCAGCTTAAGACAGCCGCCCGGGGAGCTGTTTTTT. Translating gives CAGSLRQPPGELFF.

The chain recombines TRBV10-3 with TRBJ2-1, with a tentative D call TRBD2 (5 bases). In germline, CDR1 is ENHRY, CDR2 SYGVKD. Trimming left V 4 bases short and J 5 bases short, with 6 bases between. The CDR3 is 12 amino acids. Written as DNA, the CDR3 is TGTGCCATCAGTGTGGAGGACAATGAGCAGTTCTTC. It is translated as CAISVEDNEQFF.

CDR3 nucleotide sequence: TGCGCCAGCAGCACGAAGCGGGAGGTGGAGACCCAGTACTTC. Protein product: CASSTKREVETQYF. V usage is TRBV5-1 and J usage is TRBJ2-5, with 9 bases fitting TRBD2. This CDR3 comprises 14 residues. The V segment lost 4 bases and the J segment 5 bases; nucleotides outside the gene matches: 6. The germline CDR1 and CDR2 sequences are SGHRS and YFSETQ.

The V gene is TRBV12-3 or TRBV12-4, the J gene TRBJ1-1; no reliable D call. The CDR3 runs to 11 residues. Trimming took 4 bases from V and 11 from J, leaving 11 bases between them. The CDR3 DNA reads TGTGCCAGCAGTTCGGACGGATCGGCTTTCTTT. Its protein product is CASSSDGSAFF.

As DNA, the CDR3 is TGCGCCAGCAGCTTCGGGACTAGTAGGCTGGTGGGTGAGCAGTTCTTC. This sequence encodes CASSFGTSRLVGEQFF. This chain joins TRBV5-1 and TRBJ2-1, with TRBD2 matching over 8 bases. Germline V gene sequence: CDR1 SGHRS, CDR2 YFSETQ. Trimming took 2 bases from V and 9 from J; bases not matched to a gene: 13. The length of the CDR3 is 16 residues.

V is TRBV29-1 and J is TRBJ1-2, with 7 bases identical to TRBD1. V lost 0 bases to trimming and J lost 6 bases; unmatched junction nucleotides: 7. The CDR3 extends over 14 amino acids. CDR1 is SQVTM and CDR2 is ANQGSEA in the germline V gene. CDR3 nucleotide sequence: TGCAGCGTTGAAGAATCGGCAGGGGGTAATGGCTACACCTTC. Its translation is CSVEESAGGNGYTF.

The J gene is TRBJ2-7, the V gene TRBV7-9; 7 bases are a match to TRBD2. The V and J ends lost 5 bases and 0 bases, in that order; junction bases with no gene match: 4. This CDR3 is built from 14 residues. CDR1 and CDR2 (germline): SEHNR, FQNEAQ (reference sequence). The CDR3 sequence: CASSGWTSSYEQYF. Here the CDR3 DNA reads TGTGCCAGCAGCGGCTGGACTAGCTCCTACGAGCAGTACTTC.

This clonotype was seen more than once but under ten times. The chain combines TRBV11-3 with TRBJ2-1; TRBD2 agrees at 11 bases. This CDR3 contains 15 residues. V lost 5 bases to trimming and J lost 6 bases; unmatched junction nucleotides: 6. Germline CDR1 SGHNT, CDR2 YENEEA. CDR3 residues: CASSPTSGSRNEQFF. The DNA for the CDR3 is TGTGCCAGCAGCCCAACTAGCGGGAGTCGCAATGAGCAGTTCTTC.

A note on this clonotype: The junction does not match germline at one end; this may be a read error. CDR3 in amino acids: CASSDQAGAASDERFF. CDR3 nucleotides: TGCGCCAGCAGTGACCAAGCGGGAGCCGCCTCAGATGAGCGGTTCTTC. The chain combines TRBV10-1 with TRBJ2-1, with 8 positions matching TRBD2. Germline V lookup: CDR1 WNHNN, CDR2 SYGVQD (reference sequence). This CDR3 has 16 amino acids.

Concerning this clonotype: A much larger clone differs by one base, so this may be a read error. The V call is TRBV7-2, the J call TRBJ1-2; 8 bases are shared with TRBD1. CDR1 is SGHTA, CDR2 FQGNSA, per germline. The CDR3 extends over 13 amino acids. V was pared by 5 bases and J by 7 bases, with 6 bases of the junction left unmatched. The CDR3 here is CASSVMGQAGYTF. The CDR3 nucleotides read TGTGCCAGCAGCGTAATGGGACAGGCTGGCTACACCTTC.

This clonotype was observed a few times. The chain uses TRBV14 and TRBJ2-7; D unclear. The germline gives CDR1 SGHDN, CDR2 FVKESK. The CDR3 totals 16 residues. Trimming stripped 1 base from V and 3 bases from J, with 16 bases between. The CDR3 loop is CASSQVALLGIYEQYF. The DNA for the CDR3 is TGTGCCAGCAGCCAAGTTGCACTCCTTGGGATCTACGAGCAGTACTTC. The whole variable domain, filled in from reference TRBV14 and TRBJ2-7, reads EAGVTQFPSHSVIEKGQTVTLRCDPISGHDNLYWYRRVMGKEIKFLLHFVKESKQDESGMPNNRFLAERTGGTYSTLKVQPAELEDSGVYFCASSQVALLGIYEQYFGPGTRLTVT.

This clonotype was seen once. Written as DNA, the CDR3 is TGTGCCAGCAGCCGGAGTGTTGGGGCCAACGTCCTGACTTTC. It yields the protein CASSRSVGANVLTF. V usage is TRBV14 and J usage is TRBJ2-6; D is unresolved. Trimming took 4 bases from V and 3 from J, leaving 7 bases between them. This CDR3 comprises 14 residues. CDR1 SGHDN and CDR2 FVKESK come from the germline V gene.

This clonotype was picked up many times. This chain uses TRBV18 with TRBJ1-1; tentatively, D is TRBD1 (6 bases). Trimming stripped 3 bases from V and 3 bases from J, with 17 bases between. Looked up from germline, CDR1 is KGHSH and CDR2 is LQKENI. This CDR3 contains 16 residues. CDR3 sequence reads: CASSPRRGGEYTEAFF. The DNA of the CDR3 is TGTGCCAGCTCACCTAGACGAGGGGGAGAATACACTGAAGCTTTCTTT.

This clonotype has a handful of counts. CDR3 region: CASSQARPGTSYTDTQYF. The CDR3 coding sequence is TGCGCCAGCAGCCAAGCGCGCCCCGGGACTAGCTACACAGATACGCAGTATTTT. V usage is TRBV4-3 and J usage is TRBJ2-3; 9 positions match TRBD2. The V gene's germline CDR1 is LGHNA and CDR2 YSLEER. This CDR3 has 18 residues. After removal of 1 base from V and 2 bases from J, the junction contained 10 bases not matched to a gene.

The rearrangement links TRBV29-1 to TRBJ2-7; TRBD2 matches at 13 bases. The CDR3 runs to 15 residues. Germline lookup yields CDR1 SQVTM and CDR2 ANQGSEA. V gave up 3 bases and J gave up 1 base; unmatched junction bases: 3. CDR3 sequence: CSVDSTSGGSYEQYF. The DNA of the CDR3 is TGCAGCGTTGACTCGACTAGCGGGGGGTCCTACGAGCAGTACTTC.

V usage is TRBV28 and J usage is TRBJ2-1; D is possibly TRBD1 (6 bases). Germline assignment: CDR1 MDHEN and CDR2 SYDVKM. Trimming left V 2 bases short and J 4 bases short, with 12 bases between. The CDR3 length is 15 residues. CDR3 bases: TGTGCCAGCAGTTTAAGGGGGAGCCAATACAATGAGCAGTTCTTC. Translated: CASSLRGSQYNEQFF.

The chain has TRBV21-1 and TRBJ2-1; the DNA was not used to check the table's D call, TRBD2. The end of the DNA fits TRBJ2-7 better, so the J call may be wrong. TRBV21-1 is flagged as a pseudogene. This CDR3 contains 15 residues. The CDR3 region has the DNA TGTGCCAGCAGCTCCAGCGGGGGAGAATACAATGAGCAGTACTTC. It encodes CASSSSGGEYNEQYF.

The rearrangement links TRBV7-2 to TRBJ2-3; D tentatively fits TRBD1 or TRBD2 (5 bases each). The CDR3 has 16 amino acids. Germline V lookup: CDR1 SGHTA, CDR2 FQGNSA. Trimming cost V 5 bases and J 3 bases, with 18 bases left between them. The CDR3 bases are TGTGCCAGCAGCCCACAGGTCCTGAGGGGTACAGATACGCAGTATTTT. Protein: CASSPQVLRGTDTQYF.

The rearrangement links TRBV4-3 to TRBJ1-2; a possible D gene is TRBD1 (6 bases). Deletions cut 4 bases from V and 3 bases from J, with 12 bases between. In germline, CDR1 is LGHNA, CDR2 YSLEER. The CDR3 runs 14 residues. The CDR3 loop reads CASSLEGGYYGYTF. In nucleotides, the CDR3 is TGCGCCAGCAGCCTGGAGGGGGGTTACTATGGCTACACCTTC.

The chain combines TRBV12-3 or TRBV12-4 with TRBJ2-1; 7 bases match TRBD1. The CDR3 consists of 11 residues. Losses at the gene ends were 7 bases for V and 13 bases for J; bases not matched to a gene: 7. The CDR3 DNA sequence: TGTGCCAGCACCTTGACAGGGAACCAGTTCTTC. Protein product: CASTLTGNQFF.

This sequence joins TRBV7-3 and TRBJ1-1, with D unclear. The CDR3 has 10 residues. Trimming pared 3 bases from V and 8 bases from J, leaving 4 bases between. The germline V gene encodes CDR1 SGHTA and CDR2 FQGTGA. In DNA, the CDR3 is TGTGCCAGCAGCTTTTTAGAAGCTTTCTTT. Amino acid sequence: CASSFLEAFF.

The gene calls are TRBV7-7 and TRBJ2-1; D is perhaps TRBD2 (6 bases). The DNA end is more similar to TRBJ2-7, so the J call may be wrong. Per germline, CDR1 SSHAT and CDR2 FNYEAQ (reference sequence). CDR3 size: 15 residues. CDR3 loop: CASSLDGGEYNEQYF. The DNA of the CDR3 is TGTGCCAGCAGCTTAGATGGCGGGGAGTACAATGAGCAGTACTTC.

J is TRBJ1-5 and V is TRBV15, with no clear D. V lost 5 bases and J lost 6, with 17 bases in between. The CDR3 has 15 residues. CDR1 and CDR2 from the germline V gene are LNHNV and YYDKDF (reference sequence). The DNA for the CDR3 is TGTGCCACCAGCCTCGATGCAGGTTTAAGTCAGCCCCAGCATTTT. This translates into CATSLDAGLSQPQHF.

This chain links TRBV28 with TRBJ2-1; 8 bases map to TRBD1. The J call is uncertain, as TRBJ2-7 better fits the DNA end. The CDR3 totals 14 residues. Germline values: CDR1 MDHEN, CDR2 SYDVKM. CDR3 sequence reads: CASSLAGGVHEQYF. The CDR3 DNA is TGTGCCAGCAGTTTAGCAGGGGGCGTTCACGAGCAGTACTTC.

The CDR3 loop reads CASSIQGGTYEQYF. The DNA for the CDR3 is TGTGCCAGCAGTATCCAGGGAGGGACCTACGAGCAGTACTTC. The V and J genes are TRBV28 and TRBJ2-7; 7 positions agree with TRBD2. Trimming took 5 bases from V and 2 from J; bases not matched to a gene: 6. The CDR3 length is 14 residues. Germline V gene sequence: CDR1 MDHEN, CDR2 SYDVKM.

The chain couples TRBV12-3 or TRBV12-4 to TRBJ2-7; D is perhaps TRBD1 (6 bases). There are 14 residues in the CDR3. V dropped 6 bases and J dropped 0 bases, with 12 bases sitting between them. As DNA, the CDR3 is TGTGCCAGCAGACCCGGGACACGCTCCTACGAGCAGTACTTC. Translated, it gives CASRPGTRSYEQYF.

The V and J genes are TRBV2 and TRBJ2-7; 10 positions match TRBD2. CDR3 length: 15 residues. Germline trimming cut 5 bases from V and 7 bases from J; bases unmatched to any gene: 11. Germline values: CDR1 SNHLY, CDR2 FYNNEI. CDR3 sequence: CASSYTASGSDEQYF. The CDR3 region has the DNA TGTGCCAGCAGTTATACGGCTAGCGGGAGCGATGAGCAGTACTTC.

This clonotype was counted a single time. The chain is built from TRBV4-3 and TRBJ1-2; perhaps TRBD1 as D (5 bases). Trimming pared 0 bases from V and 7 bases from J, leaving 21 bases between. The CDR3 is made up of 17 amino acids. Germline V gene sequence: CDR1 LGHNA, CDR2 YSLEER. In DNA form, the CDR3 reads TGCGCCAGCAGCCAAGAAGGTCTGGGGGTCCAGGACGGTGGCTACACCTTC. It is translated as CASSQEGLGVQDGGYTF.